The rows below give T cell receptor beta chains drawn from one sample of a study of blood T cell repertoires in COVID-19. Generated by immunoSEQ multiplex PCR, the TCRdb table keeps only in-frame clones and is missing some. This table holds some 270,000 clones, 65% to 85% found once. Sequenced material: PBMCs or T cells enriched from blood (not recorded which). These receptor sequences come from a man aged 50-60 years who had recovered from COVID-19. Both conserved end residues are part of each CDR3. Size values are once, few and many counts, or a class for expanded clones, and some rows have none.

v_gene	j_gene	abundance	CDR3aa
TRBV12-3/TRBV12-4	TRBJ2-1	-	CASSLGLDDEQFF
TRBV15	TRBJ2-2	-	CATSLTGVDGELFF
TRBV7-8	TRBJ1-5	few	CASSEGTGGVNQPQHF
TRBV9	TRBJ1-1	-	CASSVDLYRNTEAFF
TRBV25-1	TRBJ1-5	-	CASAESNQPQHF
TRBV11-2	TRBJ1-2	-	CASTTGVPSYGYTF
TRBV5-1	TRBJ1-1	-	CASTLVGNTEAFF
TRBV10-3	TRBJ1-1	-	CAISESGVDRGEAFF
TRBV1	TRBJ2-3	-	CTSSQDAGGGTDTQYF
TRBV4-1	TRBJ2-3	-	CASSQDRGTDTQYF
TRBV4-1	TRBJ2-1	-	CASSHGWWGGRGNEQFF
TRBV2	TRBJ2-1	once	CASRTSGGLQTYNEQFF
TRBV29-1	TRBJ2-2	-	CSVNQGTTGELFF
TRBV19	TRBJ2-7	-	CASSIWGDGSYEQYF
TRBV27	TRBJ2-7	-	CASSSPGQARYEQYF
TRBV7-2	TRBJ2-5	-	CASSLVIGRGSETQYF
TRBV3-1/TRBV3-2	TRBJ2-1	-	CASSQRAGGSYNEQFF
TRBV28	TRBJ2-1	many	CASVRSWWEGSYNEQFF
TRBV28	TRBJ2-2	-	CASTKMTGSPGELFF
TRBV18	TRBJ2-2	-	CATCRDRHTGELFF